The 26 T cell receptor beta chains below were found in one sample sequenced in a study of TIL therapy for anti-PD-1-resistant metastatic lung cancer. The libraries were made with immunoSEQ v3. Clones were sequenced by immunoSEQ multiplex PCR, and TCRdb holds only the in-frame ones, with some missing. This sample carries about 52,000 clones, less than 80% of them seen once, and the ten largest clones take 4% to 6%. Stated time point: pre-treatment sample, taken before nivolumab and TIL therapy. The sample in question was blood, obtained at baseline. These receptors originate from a woman aged 30 to 85 with non-small cell lung cancer.

CDR3 in amino acids: CASNPTGGSGTGELFF. CDR3 bases: TGTGCCAGCAATCCTACAGGGGGCAGTGGCACCGGGGAGCTGTTTTTT. V and J are TRBV6-6 and TRBJ2-2, with 9 bases identical to TRBD1. Germline assignment: CDR1 MNHNY and CDR2 SVGAGI (reference sequence). Unmatched junction bases numbered 10, after V lost 7 bases and J lost 4 bases. CDR3 length equals 16 residues.

The CDR3 loop reads CASSPRDRSYEEQYF. DNA for the CDR3: TGTGCCAGCAGCCCCCGGGACAGAAGCTACGAAGAGCAGTACTTC. The chain recombines TRBV21-1 with TRBJ2-7; the D segment call TRBD1 is taken from the table without a DNA check. TRBV21-1 is designated a pseudogene. The CDR3 length is 15 residues.

This clone was seen more than once but under ten times. This chain connects TRBV2 to TRBJ1-2, with D possibly TRBD1 on 5 matching bases. V was shortened by 6 bases and J by 3 bases, with 14 bases between the two germline ends. Germline assignment: CDR1 SNHLY and CDR2 FYNNEI. This CDR3 region has 14 residues. CDR3 nucleotide sequence: TGTGCCAGCAGCGCGGGACTGTCCTACTATGGCTACACCTTC. Residues: CASSAGLSYYGYTF.

The chain carries TRBV6-5 and TRBJ2-7; D gene ambiguous. CDR3 size: 11 residues. Trimming pared 4 bases from V and 10 bases from J, leaving 11 bases between. Germline CDR1 and CDR2: MNHEY and SVGAGI. Here the CDR3 DNA reads TGTGCCAGCAGTTCCCTTAGCCTTCAGTACTTC. Translating gives CASSSLSLQYF.

The genes are TRBV5-1 and TRBJ1-3; the D is unclear. In germline, CDR1 is SGHRS, CDR2 YFSETQ. V was cut by 0 bases and J by 0 bases, with 7 bases left in between. The CDR3 extends over 15 amino acids. The CDR3 reads CASSLGGSSGNTIYF. For the CDR3, the DNA is TGCGCCAGCAGCTTGGGTGGATCCTCTGGAAACACCATATATTTT.

This chain links TRBV5-4 with TRBJ2-3; 10 bases are a match to TRBD2. The CDR3 sequence is 16 residues long. The V and J ends lost 0 bases and 5 bases, in that order; junction bases with no gene match: 6. Looked up from germline, CDR1 is SGHNT and CDR2 is YYREEE (reference sequence). The CDR3 reads CASSLALAGDGDTQYF. The CDR3 DNA follows: TGTGCCAGCAGCTTGGCCCTAGCGGGGGATGGAGATACGCAGTATTTT.

This clone was counted a few times. The chain couples TRBV7-9 to TRBJ2-7, with 9 bases fitting TRBD1. The germline V gene has CDR1 SEHNR and CDR2 FQNEAQ (reference sequence). J gave up 2 bases and V 3 bases, and 2 bases lay outside the gene matches. The CDR3 runs 14 residues. In DNA form, the CDR3 reads TGTGCCAGCAGCTTGACAGGGGGGGCCTACGAGCAGTACTTC. This gives the protein CASSLTGGAYEQYF.

The CDR3 region has the DNA TGTGCCAGCAGCTCCGGGAGCTTGTCCTACGAGCAGTACTTC. Its translation is CASSSGSLSYEQYF. The chain couples TRBV7-9 to TRBJ2-7, with a weak D call TRBD2 (6 bases). Germline loops: CDR1 SEHNR, CDR2 FQNEAQ (reference sequence). The V end was cut by 4 bases, the J end by 1 base, with 11 bases between. This CDR3 region has 14 residues. The variable domain in full, with the rest retrieved from reference TRBV7-9 and TRBJ2-7, is DTGVSQNPRHKITKRGQNVTFRCDPISEHNRLYWYRQTLGQGPEFLTYFQNEAQLEKSRLLSDRFSAERPKGSFSTLEIQRTEQGDSAMYLCASSSGSLSYEQYFGPGTRLTVT.

This sequence joins TRBV5-4 and TRBJ2-1; 8 bases match TRBD2. Trimming at V came to 3 bases and at J to 7 bases, leaving 15 bases not matched to a gene. Germline CDR1 SGHNT, CDR2 YYREEE (reference sequence). This CDR3 comprises 17 residues. CDR3: CASSSWRGAAGGNEQFF. The CDR3 coding sequence is TGTGCCAGCAGCTCGTGGAGGGGGGCGGCGGGAGGTAATGAGCAGTTCTTC.

The V and J genes are TRBV7-9 and TRBJ1-5; 8 bases match TRBD1. Germline CDR1 is SEHNR and CDR2 is FQNEAQ (reference sequence). The CDR3 spans 16 residues. The V and J ends lost 5 bases and 11 bases, in that order; junction bases with no gene match: 17. CDR3 amino acids: CASSREPDRAGPAQHF. For the CDR3, the DNA is TGTGCCAGCAGCCGGGAACCGGACAGGGCAGGGCCAGCCCAGCATTTT.

This chain links TRBV7-9 with TRBJ1-2; tentatively, D is TRBD1 (6 bases). V was trimmed by 4 bases and J by 8 bases, leaving 17 bases between them. The CDR3 sequence is 14 residues long. Germline CDR1 SEHNR, CDR2 FQNEAQ (reference sequence). This CDR3 is CASSSQGPLDGYTF. In nucleotides, the CDR3 is TGTGCCAGCAGCTCACAGGGTCCTTTGGACGGCTACACCTTC. Together with reference TRBV7-9 and TRBJ1-2, the CDR3 gives the full variable domain: DTGVSQNPRHKITKRGQNVTFRCDPISEHNRLYWYRQTLGQGPEFLTYFQNEAQLEKSRLLSDRFSAERPKGSFSTLEIQRTEQGDSAMYLCASSSQGPLDGYTFGSGTRLTVV.

The chain joins TRBV5-6 to TRBJ2-2; D is unresolved. The germline gives CDR1 SGHDT, CDR2 YYEEEE. Trimming took off 0 bases at V and 2 bases at J, with 5 bases between the two ends. The CDR3 totals 14 residues. CDR3 region: CASSLGHNTGELFF. In nucleotides, the CDR3 is TGTGCCAGCAGCTTGGGTCACAACACCGGGGAGCTGTTTTTT.

This clone was found a few times. The V call is TRBV2, the J call TRBJ2-1; possibly TRBD1 or TRBD2 for D (5 bases each). V was trimmed by 2 bases and J by 2 bases, leaving 13 bases between them. The CDR3 contains 16 residues. Per the germline V gene, CDR1 is SNHLY and CDR2 is FYNNEI. CDR3 residues: CASSEWGGLTYNEQFF. The CDR3 DNA is TGTGCCAGCAGTGAATGGGGCGGGTTAACCTACAATGAGCAGTTCTTC. The full variable domain, with the rest looked up from reference TRBV2 and TRBJ2-1, is EPEVTQTPSHQVTQMGQEVILRCVPISNHLYFYWYRQILGQKVEFLVSFYNNEISEKSEIFDDQFSVERPDGSNFTLKIRSTKLEDSAMYFCASSEWGGLTYNEQFFGPGTRLTVL.

This clone was seen only a few times. This chain links TRBV25-1 with TRBJ2-7; 9 nucleotides align to TRBD1. Germline loops: CDR1 MGHDK, CDR2 SYGVNS. Unmatched junction bases numbered 10, after V lost 6 bases and J lost 1 base. CDR3 length: 16 amino acids. This CDR3 is CASRGTPGQGSYEQYF. CDR3 coding DNA: TGTGCCAGCAGGGGGACTCCGGGACAGGGTTCCTACGAGCAGTACTTC.

V and J are TRBV18 and TRBJ1-2; 11 bases agree with TRBD1. Losses at the gene ends were 3 bases for V and 7 bases for J; bases not matched to a gene: 7. In germline, CDR1 is KGHSH, CDR2 LQKENI. This CDR3 has 15 residues. The CDR3 loop is CASSPGTGGLAGYTF. The CDR3 nucleotides are TGTGCCAGCTCACCCGGGACAGGGGGGTTAGCTGGCTACACCTTC.

The V and J genes are TRBV6-1 and TRBJ2-3; TRBD1 aligns across 7 bases. There are 15 residues in the CDR3. The germline CDR1 and CDR2 sequences are MNHNS and SASEGT. V was clipped by 4 bases and J by 0 bases; unmatched bases: 4. CDR3 DNA sequence: TGTGCCAGCAGTGGACAGGGCACCAGCACAGATACGCAGTATTTT. Protein sequence: CASSGQGTSTDTQYF.

The rearrangement links TRBV6-5 to TRBJ2-7; D might be TRBD1 or TRBD2, each matching 5 bases. The CDR3 sequence is 16 residues long. Trimming pared 0 bases from V and 6 bases from J, leaving 18 bases between. Germline CDR1 is MNHEY and CDR2 is SVGAGI. CDR3 bases: TGTGCCAGCAGTTACTCGGGGTCGTGGGGGTCGGGCGAGCAGTACTTC. The encoded protein is CASSYSGSWGSGEQYF.

The J gene is TRBJ1-1, the V gene TRBV28; 9 bases are a match to TRBD1. The CDR3 length is 13 residues. Germline V gene lookup returns CDR1 MDHEN and CDR2 SYDVKM. With V trimmed by 7 bases and J by 9 bases, 9 bases remained unmatched. The CDR3: CASIGQGTIQAFF. CDR3 nucleotides: TGTGCCAGCATAGGACAGGGGACGATACAAGCTTTCTTT.

The V call is TRBV19, the J call TRBJ1-2, with 7 bases aligning to TRBD1. CDR1 LNHDA and CDR2 SQIVND come from the germline V gene (reference sequence). CDR3 length: 16 residues. V dropped 6 bases and J dropped 1; count of bases not matched to a gene: 11. The CDR3 is CASRALTGNNNYGYTF. The CDR3 DNA reads as TGTGCCAGTAGGGCCTTGACAGGGAATAATAACTATGGCTACACCTTC.

In nucleotides, the CDR3 is TGTGCCAGCAGTGAGATTTGGGGGTCGACGGGCTACACCTTC. It yields the protein CASSEIWGSTGYTF. V and J are TRBV6-4 and TRBJ1-2, with D perhaps TRBD1 (5 bases). Germline V lookup: CDR1 MRHNA, CDR2 SNTAGT. V shed 3 bases and J shed 8 bases, with 16 bases lying between them. The CDR3 has 14 residues.

This clone was observed many times. The chain carries TRBV12-1 and TRBJ1-1. TRBV12-1 is designated a pseudogene. The CDR3 consists of 13 residues. CDR3 loop: CASSSRLNTEAFF. DNA of the CDR3: TGTGCCAGCAGCTCAAGGTTGAACACTGAAGCTTTCTTT.

The V and J genes are TRBV9 and TRBJ1-5; 8 nucleotides align to TRBD1. Germline-derived CDR1 and CDR2 are SGDLS and YYNGEE. J gave up 3 bases and V 0 bases, and 2 bases lay outside the gene matches. CDR3 length: 15 amino acids. In nucleotides, the CDR3 is TGTGCCAGCAGCGTAGAGGACAGGGCCAATCAGCCCCAGCATTTT. Translating gives CASSVEDRANQPQHF.

The V call is TRBV7-3, the J call TRBJ2-5; D gene ambiguous. Germline CDR1 is SGHTA and CDR2 is FQGTGA. The CDR3 covers 15 residues. Between the trimmed V and J ends, which lost 2 bases and 4 bases, there was a span of 14 bases. DNA of the CDR3: TGTGCCAGCAGCTTATTCGGTCCTCCGGGAGAGACCCAGTACTTC. This encodes CASSLFGPPGETQYF.

The rearrangement uses TRBV6-5 and TRBJ2-3; 7 nucleotides agree with TRBD1. Germline assignment: CDR1 MNHEY and CDR2 SVGAGI. This CDR3 has 16 residues. With V trimmed by 4 bases and J by 1 base, 8 bases remained unmatched. CDR3 sequence reads: CASSLQGGIGTDTQYF. DNA of the CDR3: TGTGCCAGCAGTTTACAAGGGGGCATCGGCACAGATACGCAGTATTTT.

For the CDR3, the DNA is TGTGCCAGCTCTGTACAGGGTAGCAATCAGCCCCAGCATTTT. It yields the protein CASSVQGSNQPQHF. The chain combines TRBV18 with TRBJ1-5; possible D gene TRBD1, 6 bases. V was cut by 6 bases and J by 0 bases, with 9 bases left in between. The length of the CDR3 is 14 residues. Germline V lookup: CDR1 KGHSH, CDR2 LQKENI. The full variable domain, with the rest looked up from reference TRBV18 and TRBJ1-5, is NAGVMQNPRHLVRRRGQEARLRCSPMKGHSHVYWYRQLPEEGLKFMVYLQKENIIDESGMPKERFSAEFPKEGPSILRIQQVVRGDSAAYFCASSVQGSNQPQHFGDGTRLSIL.

The chain is built from TRBV6-5 and TRBJ2-7, with unresolved D. CDR1 and CDR2 (germline): MNHEY, SVGAGI. V gave up 0 bases and J gave up 2 bases, with 2 bases separating them. The CDR3 spans 12 residues. The CDR3 DNA sequence: TGTGCCAGCAGTTACTCCGCCTACGAGCAGTACTTC. Encoded protein: CASSYSAYEQYF.